Presented here are 29 T cell receptor beta chains from one specimen sequenced in a study of cytomegalovirus exposure and HLA in healthy donors. 60 Vbeta and 13 Jbeta primers were used in PCR. Libraries were prepared by immunoSEQ multiplex PCR; TCRdb keeps only in-frame clonotypes and omits some of them. The profile shows more than 95,000 clones, approximately 69% of them singletons. Sequenced input: PBMCs. The source of these receptors is a woman between 50 and 59 years old in good health and CMV-seropositive.

This chain joins TRBV10-3 and TRBJ2-5; 9 bases are shared with TRBD2. This CDR3 has 14 residues. V shed 8 bases and J 1 base; nucleotides not matched to a gene: 5. CDR1 is ENHRY and CDR2 is SYGVKD in the germline V gene. The CDR3 DNA reads as TGTGCCATCCGGACTAGCGACCTCCAAGAGACCCAGTACTTC. Encoded protein: CAIRTSDLQETQYF.

The gene calls are TRBV28 and TRBJ1-4, with D possibly matching TRBD1 (5 bases). The CDR3 loop spans 18 amino acids. Trimming shortened V by 1 base and J by 0 bases, and 15 bases separated the two germline ends. Germline V gene data show CDR1 as MDHEN and CDR2 as SYDVKM. This chain's CDR3 is CASSLSGGDSATNEKLFF. CDR3 DNA sequence: TGTGCCAGCAGTTTATCTGGAGGGGACTCAGCAACTAATGAAAAACTGTTTTTT.

The chain uses TRBV25-1 and TRBJ2-7; D unresolved. V was clipped by 7 bases and J by 5 bases, with 15 bases between them. The germline V gene has CDR1 MGHDK and CDR2 SYGVNS. The length of the CDR3 is 13 residues. The CDR3 DNA sequence: TGTGCCAGCACACCCGCAGTGGTTAACGAGCAGTACTTC. Translating it yields CASTPAVVNEQYF.

The rearrangement joins TRBV30 to TRBJ1-1; TRBD1 might be the D (6 bases). Trimming left V 1 base short and J 3 bases short, with 12 bases between. Germline V gives CDR1 GTSNPN, CDR2 SVGIG (reference sequence). The CDR3 contains 14 residues. The CDR3 DNA reads as TGTGCCTGGAGTGCATTAGGGGGACACACTGAAGCTTTCTTT. Encoded protein: CAWSALGGHTEAFF.

This chain connects TRBV6-5 to TRBJ1-5; D unclear. Trimming stripped 3 bases from V and 1 base from J, with 10 bases between. From germline, CDR1 is MNHEY and CDR2 SVGAGI. CDR3 size: 15 residues. The CDR3: CASSYGRESNQPQHF. CDR3 sequence (DNA): TGTGCCAGCAGTTATGGGAGGGAAAGCAATCAGCCCCAGCATTTT.

This clone was seen a single time. The chain employs TRBV19 and TRBJ1-1; 8 positions match TRBD1. The length of the CDR3 is 14 residues. The junction had 10 bases not matched to a gene; V was cut back by 3 bases and J by 10 bases. Germline lookup yields CDR1 LNHDA and CDR2 SQIVND (reference sequence). CDR3 bases: TGTGCCAGTAGTATGAGGCAGGGGGCGCGGGGAGCTTTCTTT. Translation gives CASSMRQGARGAFF.

This rearrangement joins TRBV4-1 to TRBJ2-5; 14 nucleotides line up with TRBD2. CDR1 and CDR2 from the germline V gene are MGHRA and YSYEKL. The V and J ends lost 2 bases and 5 bases, in that order; junction bases with no gene match: 13. CDR3 length: 19 amino acids. CDR3 nucleotides: TGCGCCAGCAGCCAAACGCCCCTGACTAGCGGGAGGGCTGAGGAGACCCAGTACTTC. It is translated as CASSQTPLTSGRAEETQYF.

The rearrangement uses TRBV4-1 and TRBJ2-6, with 9 bases matching TRBD1. This CDR3 spans 17 amino acids. V lost 1 base, J lost 1 base, and 2 bases stayed unmatched. Germline assignment: CDR1 MGHRA and CDR2 YSYEKL. The CDR3: CASSQGQGGSGANVLTF. CDR3 in DNA: TGCGCCAGCAGCCAAGGACAGGGGGGATCTGGGGCCAACGTCCTGACTTTC.

J is TRBJ2-7 and V is TRBV30; 7 bases are shared with TRBD1. The V and J ends lost 1 base and 0 bases, in that order; junction bases with no gene match: 9. Germline CDR1 is GTSNPN and CDR2 is SVGIG (reference sequence). There are 16 residues in the CDR3. The CDR3 coding sequence is TGTGCCTGGAGTGGGGACAGTAAACAAAGCTCCTACGAGCAGTACTTC. Protein sequence: CAWSGDSKQSSYEQYF.

The chain links TRBV5-1 to TRBJ2-1, with a weak D call TRBD1 (5 bases). There are 16 residues in the CDR3. V gave up 1 base and J gave up 5 bases, with 16 bases separating them. Looked up from germline, CDR1 is SGHRS and CDR2 is YFSETQ. CDR3 region: CASSLMGQGLDNEQFF. The CDR3 coding sequence is TGCGCCAGCAGCTTGATGGGGCAGGGATTAGACAATGAGCAGTTCTTC.

This rearrangement joins TRBV7-2 to TRBJ2-7, with TRBD2 matching over 7 bases. CDR1 and CDR2 (germline): SGHTA, FQGNSA. The V gene end was trimmed by 1 base and the J gene end by 3 bases; junction bases not matched to a gene: 3. This CDR3 spans 14 amino acids. In DNA form, the CDR3 reads TGTGCCAGCAGCTTAGATGCTAGCGGCTACGAGCAGTACTTC. As protein: CASSLDASGYEQYF.

The chain is built from TRBV4-2 and TRBJ1-5; 9 nucleotides line up with TRBD1. The trim removed 5 bases at V and 5 bases at J, leaving 7 bases unmatched. This CDR3 contains 15 residues. Germline CDR1 is LGHNA and CDR2 is YNFKEQ. The CDR3 loop reads CASSIPGQGDQPQHF. CDR3 in DNA: TGTGCCAGCAGCATTCCGGGACAGGGAGATCAGCCCCAGCATTTT.

The genes are TRBV7-8 and TRBJ2-7; weak D call: TRBD2 (5 bases). The CDR3 runs 11 residues. V was shortened by 2 bases and J by 6 bases, with 5 bases between the two germline ends. From germline, CDR1 is SGHVS and CDR2 FQNEAQ. CDR3 amino acids: CASSLRGEQYF. In DNA form, the CDR3 reads TGTGCCAGCAGCTTACGGGGCGAGCAGTACTTC.

The chain employs TRBV5-1 and TRBJ2-7, with 7 bases identical to TRBD1. The length of the CDR3 is 14 residues. After removal of 4 bases from V and 0 bases from J, the junction contained 4 bases not matched to a gene. CDR1 and CDR2 from the germline V gene are SGHRS and YFSETQ. CDR3 protein: CASSTGQPSYEQYF. CDR3 sequence (DNA): TGCGCCAGCAGCACGGGACAGCCCTCCTACGAGCAGTACTTC.

The V gene is TRBV6-1, the J gene TRBJ1-2, with a tentative D call TRBD1 (6 bases). The CDR3 is 15 residues long. The germline V gene encodes CDR1 MNHNS and CDR2 SASEGT. Trimming stripped 0 bases from V and 2 bases from J, with 10 bases between. As DNA, the CDR3 is TGTGCCAGCAGTGAAGCTTCAGGGGCGAACTATGGCTACACCTTC. It yields the protein CASSEASGANYGYTF.

The table lists this clone with a count of one. The rearrangement uses TRBV7-8 and TRBJ1-1; the D is unclear. The CDR3 extends over 14 amino acids. V was pared by 2 bases and J by 1 base, with 8 bases between. Germline V CDR1 and CDR2: SGHVS, FQNEAQ. For the CDR3, the DNA is TGTGCCAGCAGCTTAACTAGCCCGAACACTGAAGCTTTCTTT. Its protein product is CASSLTSPNTEAFF.

This clone appeared a single time. The chain uses TRBV4-3 and TRBJ1-2; D is possibly TRBD1 (6 bases). This CDR3 region has 17 residues. Trimming cost V 0 bases and J 6 bases, with 20 bases left between them. Germline V gene lookup returns CDR1 LGHNA and CDR2 YSLEER. The CDR3, as DNA: TGCGCCAGCAGCCAAGATGGGGGAAGGGGGGGGATAAATGGCTACACCTTC. Amino acid sequence: CASSQDGGRGGINGYTF.

The chain uses TRBV23-1 and TRBJ1-5, with a tentative D call TRBD1 (5 bases). TRBV23-1 is placed among ORFs of uncertain function. There are 14 residues in the CDR3. Trimming took off 6 bases at V and 9 bases at J, with 18 bases between the two ends. CDR3 protein: CASSQGVNTGPQHF. Here the CDR3 DNA reads TGCGCCAGCAGCCAGGGTGTGAATACGGGGCCCCAGCATTTT.

V is TRBV28 and J is TRBJ2-5; the D is unclear. Trimming took 3 bases from V and 0 from J, leaving 8 bases between them. Per the germline V gene, CDR1 is MDHEN and CDR2 is SYDVKM. CDR3 length equals 14 residues. CDR3 sequence (DNA): TGTGCCAGCAGTTTTCTCAGGAACCAAGAGACCCAGTACTTC. It specifies CASSFLRNQETQYF.

The rearrangement joins TRBV6-5 to TRBJ1-1, with 7 bases matching TRBD1. Unmatched junction bases numbered 5, after V lost 4 bases and J lost 0 bases. Germline assignment: CDR1 MNHEY and CDR2 SVGAGI. This CDR3 is built from 15 residues. The CDR3 loop reads CASSWTGKMNTEAFF. CDR3 DNA sequence: TGTGCCAGCAGTTGGACAGGAAAGATGAACACTGAAGCTTTCTTT.

A few counts support this clone. The V call is TRBV27, the J call TRBJ1-6; the match to TRBD1 covers 7 bases. After removal of 3 bases from V and 8 bases from J, the junction contained 16 bases not matched to a gene. Germline lookup yields CDR1 MNHEY and CDR2 SMNVEV (reference sequence). There are 18 residues in the CDR3. The CDR3 reads CASSFVGQSTNAYSPLHF. CDR3 coding DNA: TGTGCCAGCAGTTTCGTGGGACAGTCAACGAACGCGTATTCACCCCTCCACTTT.

The rearrangement joins TRBV7-8 to TRBJ1-1; 8 bases are shared with TRBD1. The CDR3 runs 12 residues. Trimming cost V 3 bases and J 7 bases; bases outside gene matches: 1. Germline V lookup: CDR1 SGHVS, CDR2 FQNEAQ. The CDR3 loop reads CASSFGQGEAFF. The CDR3, as DNA: TGTGCCAGCAGCTTCGGACAGGGTGAAGCTTTCTTT.

The rearrangement links TRBV19 to TRBJ2-3; 10 bases line up with TRBD1. The CDR3 sequence is 17 residues long. J was trimmed by 6 bases and V by 10 bases; bases with no gene match: 19. Germline V CDR1 and CDR2: LNHDA, SQIVND (reference sequence). CDR3 coding DNA: TGTGCCACCTCCCTCTCCGGGACAGGGGAATTGGTGGATACGCAGTATTTT. Translated, it gives CATSLSGTGELVDTQYF.

This sequence joins TRBV18 and TRBJ2-2; D not resolved. Trimming shortened V by 3 bases and J by 8 bases, and 13 bases separated the two germline ends. Germline V lookup: CDR1 KGHSH, CDR2 LQKENI. This CDR3 is built from 14 residues. The CDR3, as DNA: TGTGCCAGCTCACCGGAAGCGCTGGCGGGGGAGCTGTTTTTT. Translating it yields CASSPEALAGELFF.

CDR3 coding DNA: TGTGCCAGCAGCTTACAGCGGGGGGGTTCCACAGATACGCAGTATTTT. Its translation is CASSLQRGGSTDTQYF. The rearrangement links TRBV7-2 to TRBJ2-3, with 10 bases fitting TRBD2. The J segment lost 2 bases and the V segment lost 2 bases, leaving 4 bases of the junction unmatched. The CDR3 spans 16 residues. Germline V CDR1 and CDR2: SGHTA, FQGNSA.

CDR3 residues: CASSKMTSGGVDTQYF. The CDR3 bases are TGTGCCAGCAGTAAAATGACTAGCGGGGGTGTAGATACGCAGTATTTT. The chain employs TRBV7-9 and TRBJ2-3; 12 positions agree with TRBD2. V was clipped by 6 bases and J by 5 bases; unmatched bases: 9. This CDR3 is built from 16 residues. CDR1 and CDR2 from the germline V gene are SEHNR and FQNEAQ (reference sequence). Full variable domain (remainder filled in from reference TRBV7-9 and TRBJ2-3): DTGVSQNPRHKITKRGQNVTFRCDPISEHNRLYWYRQTLGQGPEFLTYFQNEAQLEKSRLLSDRFSAERPKGSFSTLEIQRTEQGDSAMYLCASSKMTSGGVDTQYFGPGTRLTVL.

CDR3 coding DNA: TGTGCCAGCAGCTTTAGCAGGGTGGGTTACAATGAGCAGTTCTTC. It encodes CASSFSRVGYNEQFF. The genes are TRBV7-8 and TRBJ2-1, with D possibly TRBD1 on 5 matching bases. The germline V gene has CDR1 SGHVS and CDR2 FQNEAQ. V shed 3 bases and J shed 4 bases, with 13 bases lying between them. The CDR3 totals 15 residues.

This chain uses TRBV5-1 with TRBJ1-6; the D is unclear. The CDR3 is made up of 16 amino acids. V was clipped by 4 bases and J by 0 bases, with 11 bases between them. Germline values: CDR1 SGHRS, CDR2 YFSETQ. CDR3 DNA: TGCGCCAGCAGCCCCGACGGAGCCTCCTATAATTCACCCCTCCACTTT. Residues: CASSPDGASYNSPLHF.

The chain couples TRBV5-6 to TRBJ1-2; weak D call: TRBD1 (6 bases). The germline V gene encodes CDR1 SGHDT and CDR2 YYEEEE. This CDR3 spans 14 amino acids. Trimming removed 2 bases at V and 6 bases at J, with 14 bases between. CDR3 bases: TGTGCCAGCAGCTTCTTCGACAGGAGTCATGGCTACACCTTC. It translates to CASSFFDRSHGYTF.